This TCR beta chain was sequenced in a study of stem cell transplantation in POMP-related autoinflammatory disease. Method: immunoSEQ multiplex PCR; TCRdb's copy keeps in-frame clones and lacks some. The sample lists 68,000 or so clones; just over 90% were seen once. Germline V gene data show CDR1 as GTSNPN and CDR2 as SVGIG (reference sequence). Losses at the gene ends were 3 bases for V and 9 bases for J; bases not matched to a gene: 7. The CDR3 covers 14 residues. This clone was detected only a few times. This sample comprised CD4+ T cells from PBMCs, obtained after stem cell transplantation. J is TRBJ2-1 and V is TRBV30; TRBD2 matches 11 bases. The TCR originated in a human patient with POMP-related autoinflammation and immune dysregulation (PRAID). The graft donor may have contributed some T cells. CDR3 loop: CAWRLAGGPGEQFF. The CDR3 bases are TGTGCCTGGAGATTAGCGGGAGGGCCGGGTGAGCAGTTCTTC.